This is a list of T cell receptor beta chains from one sample in a study of identical twins. TCRdb ran MiXCR on the 5' RACE reads and lists one entry per CDR3 protein. Here the sample spans hundreds of thousands of distinct CDR3 sequences, just over 7% being singletons. This sample was also put to use in a study of yellow fever vaccine responses in identical twins.

Material: PBMCs. These receptors all come from a woman aged 18-30 years in good health. Both conserved end residues are part of each CDR3. D genes are given only for firm matches. Size tells how often a clone was seen (once, few, many) or the class of an expanded clone, and some rows leave it out.

>NA|TRBJ2-7|NA|TRBV21-1
TGTGCCAGCAGCAATACTCCGGGACAGGGATCCTACGAGCAGTACTTC
CASSNTPGQGSYEQYF
>few|TRBJ2-7|TRBD2|TRBV12-3/TRBV12-4
TGTGCCAGCAGTCCTAGCGGGAGCCACTACTACGAGCAGTACTTC
CASSPSGSHYYEQYF
>NA|TRBJ1-1|NA|TRBV13
TGTGCCAGCAGGCCAAACCCGGGACTAGTAAACACTGAAGCTTTCTTT
CASRPNPGLVNTEAFF
>NA|TRBJ1-2|NA|TRBV29-1
TGCAGCGTTGGGACCAACAGGAACTATGGCTACACCTTC
CSVGTNRNYGYTF
>many|TRBJ2-7|NA|TRBV12-3/TRBV12-4
TGTGCCAGCAGCCTGGGGGCGGGTAGATACGAGCAGTACTTC
CASSLGAGRYEQYF
>many|TRBJ2-3|NA|TRBV10-3
TGTGCCATCAGTGAGGGGATGGGGGGTCCCGATACGCAGTATTTT
CAISEGMGGPDTQYF
>few|TRBJ2-1|NA|TRBV7-9
TGTGCCAGCGGTGAGGCGGCGGTGAACAATGAGCAGTTCTTC
CASGEAAVNNEQFF
>many|TRBJ2-1|TRBD2|TRBV20-1
TGCAGTGCTAGAGCACTAGCGAGCTCCTACAATGAGCAGTTCTTC
CSARALASSYNEQFF
>once|TRBJ2-1|TRBD2|TRBV6-5
TGTGCCAGCAGTTACCGGTCTAGCGGATTCTCCTACAATGAGCAGTTCTTC
CASSYRSSGFSYNEQFF
>few|TRBJ2-5|TRBD2|TRBV29-1
TGCAGCGTTGAAACCCTAGCGGGGTCGGAGACCCAGTACTTC
CSVETLAGSETQYF
>NA|TRBJ1-1|NA|TRBV19
TGTGCCAGTAGTATAGTGCAGGGATCGGCTGAAGCTTTCTTT
CASSIVQGSAEAFF
>NA|TRBJ1-6|NA|TRBV6-1
TGTGCCAGCAGCGACGGAACGTTTTATAATTCACCCCTCCACTTT
CASSDGTFYNSPLHF
>few|TRBJ1-1|NA|TRBV2
TGTGCCAGCAGTGTTGCCCGGCTAGTGAGCACTGAAGCTTTCTTT
CASSVARLVSTEAFF
>many|TRBJ1-2|TRBD1|TRBV6-5
TGTGCCAGCAGTTTCTCCCCGGGACAGGGTTTCTATGGCTACACCTTC
CASSFSPGQGFYGYTF
>NA|TRBJ2-3|NA|TRBV7-2
TGTGCCAGCAGCTTAGCCAACAAGTTGGGCCCCCCCCTGGATACGCAGTATTTT
CASSLANKLGPPLDTQYF
>NA|TRBJ2-2|NA|TRBV6-5
TGTGCCAGCAGTTACTCGACCCCGAGGACTGCTAACACCGGGGAGCTGTTTTTT
CASSYSTPRTANTGELFF
>few|TRBJ2-2|TRBD1|TRBV4-1
TGCGCCAGCAGCCGGAATCGACAGGGGCGGGGGGAGCTGTTTTTT
CASSRNRQGRGELFF
>many|TRBJ1-2|NA|TRBV12-3/TRBV12-4
TGTGCCAGCAGTTTGGCGGCGGCCCATGGCTACACCTTC
CASSLAAAHGYTF
>many|TRBJ2-5|NA|TRBV19
TGTGCCAGCAGTGGGACAATACAAGAGACCCAGTACTTC
CASSGTIQETQYF
>NA|TRBJ1-2|NA|TRBV14
TGTGCCAGCAGCCAAGAACGTCTGGCCAGGGGAGGGTCTAACTATGGCTACACCTTC
CASSQERLARGGSNYGYTF
>many|TRBJ1-5|NA|TRBV12-3/TRBV12-4
TGTGCCAGCAGTCCCCGGGGGGTTAGCAATCAGCCCCAGCATTTT
CASSPRGVSNQPQHF
>NA|TRBJ2-7|TRBD2|TRBV3-1
TGTGCCAGCAGCCAAGACACTAGCGGCTACGAGCAGTACTTC
CASSQDTSGYEQYF
>many|TRBJ1-5|TRBD1|TRBV4-1
TGCGCCAGCAGCTCCCCGGGACAGGGGGCGCCCAATCAGCCCCAGCATTTT
CASSSPGQGAPNQPQHF
>few|TRBJ2-1|NA|TRBV29-1
TGCAGCGTTGGAAACAGGGAGTGGAATGAGCAGTTCTTC
CSVGNREWNEQFF
>few|TRBJ2-2|TRBD2|TRBV6-1
TGTGCCAGCAGTCCCGGACTAGTTTTAATAGGGGAGCTGTTTTTT
CASSPGLVLIGELFF
>many|TRBJ2-5|TRBD1|TRBV5-1
TGCGCCAGCAGCTTGAAGGACAGGGGAGAGACCCAGTACTTC
CASSLKDRGETQYF
>NA|TRBJ2-5|TRBD2|TRBV28
TGTGCCAGCAGTCCTTCCACGCCGGGACTATCGTACCAAGAGACCCAGTACTTC
CASSPSTPGLSYQETQYF
>few|TRBJ2-1|TRBD2|TRBV28
TGTGCCAGCAGTTTCCCACCCCGGACTAGCGGGAGGAGGTCCTACAATGAGCAGTTCTTC
CASSFPPRTSGRRSYNEQFF
>NA|TRBJ2-1|NA|TRBV7-9
TGTGCCAGCAGCCAAAGGGCCCTTGGGAATGAGCAGTTCTTC
CASSQRALGNEQFF
>few|TRBJ2-1|TRBD2|TRBV4-2
TGTGCCAGCAGCCCCGGGACTAGCGGGAGTGGGGGCTCCTACAATGAGCAGTTCTTC
CASSPGTSGSGGSYNEQFF
>few|TRBJ1-1|NA|TRBV7-9
TGTGCCAGCACCCCCTTGAGGGACACTGAAGCTTTCTTT
CASTPLRDTEAFF
>many|TRBJ2-5|NA|TRBV5-1
TGCGCCAGCAGCCTGGTGGGGGGAGAGTACCAAGAGACCCAGTACTTC
CASSLVGGEYQETQYF
>few|TRBJ2-7|NA|TRBV11-2
TGTGCCAGCAGCTTAACCGCCCGACTGAGCTCCTACGAGCAGTACTTC
CASSLTARLSSYEQYF
>few|TRBJ2-7|NA|TRBV20-1
TGCAGTGCCCCGGACGGTACCTACGAGCAGTACTTC
CSAPDGTYEQYF
>NA|TRBJ2-6|NA|TRBV5-1
TGCGCCAGCAGCTTGGTTGCGCCGGGGAGCTCTGGGGCCAACGTCCTGACTTTC
CASSLVAPGSSGANVLTF
>NA|TRBJ1-2|TRBD1|TRBV3-1
TGTGCCAGCAGCCGGACAGGAGTAGACTATGGCTACACCTTC
CASSRTGVDYGYTF
>few|TRBJ1-6|NA|TRBV5-1
TGCGCCAGCGCGGAGGAGGGGCCCTATAATTCACCCCTCCACTTT
CASAEEGPYNSPLHF
>NA|TRBJ2-5|TRBD1|TRBV7-6
TGTGCCAGCAGCTTAGTCGGACAGGAAGAGACCCAGTACTTC
CASSLVGQEETQYF
>NA|TRBJ2-2|NA|TRBV6-4
TGTGCCAGCAGTGACTCCCTCGGCACCGGGGAGCTGTTTTTT
CASSDSLGTGELFF
>NA|TRBJ1-2|TRBD1|TRBV6-1
TGTGCCAGCAGCCTTCCTGCGGACAGGGGAGACTATGGCTACACCTTC
CASSLPADRGDYGYTF
>many|TRBJ2-3|NA|TRBV12-3/TRBV12-4
TGTGCCAGCAGTTTCCCGTCCGACAGTAGCACAGATACGCAGTATTTT
CASSFPSDSSTDTQYF
>NA|TRBJ2-1|TRBD2|TRBV5-1
TGCGCCAGCAGCTTGGAGGCTAGCGGAGATGATGAGCAGTTCTTC
CASSLEASGDDEQFF
>NA|TRBJ2-5|NA|TRBV7-9
TGTGCCAGCAGCTTAGGTTTTAGAGAAGAGACCCAGTACTTC
CASSLGFREETQYF
>few|TRBJ2-1|TRBD1|TRBV6-5
TGTGCCAGCAGTTACTCGTGGGACAGGACAACCTACAATGAGCAGTTCTTC
CASSYSWDRTTYNEQFF
>few|TRBJ2-1|TRBD2|TRBV24-1
TGTGCCACCAGCGATAGCGGGAGGCCCTACAATGAGCAGTTCTTC
CATSDSGRPYNEQFF
>NA|TRBJ2-2|NA|TRBV7-6
TGTGCCAGCAGCCCCCCCGTCCCCGGGGAGCTGTTTTTT
CASSPPVPGELFF
>NA|TRBJ2-1|TRBD2|TRBV7-2
TGTGCCAGCAGCTTAATGGGACTAGCGGGGGTCAATGAGCAGTTCTTC
CASSLMGLAGVNEQFF
>NA|TRBJ2-5|TRBD2|TRBV12-3/TRBV12-4
TGTGCCAGCAGCCAACTAGCGGGGGGGCCTCGGCAAGAGACCCAGTACTTC
CASSQLAGGPRQETQYF
>few|TRBJ2-7|NA|TRBV12-3/TRBV12-4
TGTGCCAGCAGTTTTGGGGGGCACGGGTACGAGCAGTACTTC
CASSFGGHGYEQYF
>few|TRBJ2-5|NA|TRBV20-1
TGCAGTATCCGCAGATCGATGGAGACCCAGTACTTC
CSIRRSMETQYF
>few|TRBJ2-7|NA|TRBV20-1
TGCAGTGCGGGCGGGAACTACGAGCAGTACTTC
CSAGGNYEQYF
>many|TRBJ2-1|TRBD2|TRBV5-1
TGCGCCAGCAGCTCAAGACTAGCGGGCAAGCCGGATGAGCAGTTCTTC
CASSSRLAGKPDEQFF
>NA|TRBJ2-3|TRBD1|TRBV15
TGTGCCACCAGCACCGGGACAGGGGAGGGGGCAGATACGCAGTATTTT
CATSTGTGEGADTQYF
>NA|TRBJ2-7|TRBD1|TRBV12-3/TRBV12-4
TGTGCCAGCAGTTTTGAGGGACAGGGGGCTGACGAGCAGTACTTC
CASSFEGQGADEQYF
>few|TRBJ2-1|TRBD2|TRBV6-2/TRBV6-3
TGTGCCAGCGGGGGGACTAGCGGCAATGAGCAGTTCTTC
CASGGTSGNEQFF